This T cell receptor (beta chain) originates from a study of vaccination and CD4 T cells after COVID-19. Looking at the study overall: Each control culture was treated with a CEFX pool, an HIV-1 Nef pool, or no peptide.

Study results and caveats: The rise in median SARS-CoV-2-reactive clonotypes, from roughly 19 to 38, was not significant.

Treatment of the sample: roughly ten-day PBMC culture with coronavirus spike peptide pools or control peptides (ViraFEST assay). ViraFEST enlarged antigen-specific T cell populations with peptide pools and afterwards sequenced TCRs. CD4+ T cells that had been cultured provided DNA sequenced with the Oncomine TCR Beta short-read assay. One entry per CDR3 protein results from TCRdb running MiXCR on the PCR reads. Of some 21,000 distinct CDR3 sequences in the sample, about 38% are singletons; the top ten hold 5%. Notes on this clonotype: Its antigen is undetermined.

Germline V gives CDR1 DFQATT, CDR2 SNEGSKA (reference sequence). The CDR3 is made up of 16 amino acids. The V gene lost 5 bases and the J gene lost 0 bases, with 19 bases spanning the gap. This TCR came from a human donor who had recovered from COVID-19. The material sequenced was CD4+ T cells from blood, cultured in vitro, taken before SARS-CoV-2 vaccination. The chain joins TRBV20-1 to TRBJ1-1; D might be TRBD1 (5 bases). CDR3 DNA: TGCAGTGCTGGAAGAGCAGGGATATCTATGAACACTGAAGCTTTCTTT. This encodes CSAGRAGISMNTEAFF.